This TCR beta chain was recorded in a study of T cell responses to AZD1222 COVID-19 vaccine. Here immunoSEQ multiplex PCR was the method, and the copy in TCRdb shows in-frame clones only, minus some. The sample lists about 77,000 clones, more than 85% occurring once. J lost 3 bases, V lost 2 bases, and 6 bases had no gene match. CDR1 and CDR2 (germline): MGHRA, YSYEKL. This CDR3 has 16 residues. The rearrangement joins TRBV4-1 to TRBJ2-3; 9 bases agree with TRBD2. Sequenced here: peripheral blood, sampled 28 days after the second AZD1222 dose. This TCR came from an adult who received the AZD1222 COVID-19 vaccine. The CDR3 DNA sequence: TGCGCCAGCAGCCAACCAATAGCGGGAGTAACAGATACGCAGTATTTT. It is translated as CASSQPIAGVTDTQYF.